The source of this TCR beta chain is a study of long-term antiretroviral therapy in people with HIV. Germline V CDR1 and CDR2: SEHNR, FQNEAQ (reference sequence). This CDR3 contains 13 residues. V lost 2 bases and J lost 1, with 5 bases in between. The assay used was immunoSEQ (version v3.0), run at survey level. The repertoire was sequenced with immunoSEQ multiplex PCR; TCRdb's copy has only in-frame clones and lacks some. Counted here are some 30,000 clones, around 90% occurring once; the ten biggest clones make up around 4.4%. This TCR derives from a woman in her thirties or forties with HIV. Source: unsorted PBMCs, taken more than 5 years after starting antiretroviral therapy. J is TRBJ1-1 and V is TRBV7-9; D unclear. The CDR3 here is CASSLLENTEAFF. The CDR3 DNA sequence: TGTGCCAGCAGCTTATTAGAGAACACTGAAGCTTTCTTT.